The 15 T cell receptor beta chains given below trace back to one sample, sequenced in a study of cytomegalovirus exposure and HLA in healthy donors. It was with 60 Vbeta and 13 Jbeta primers that the PCR ran. The data were produced by immunoSEQ multiplex PCR, yet TCRdb's version contains in-frame clones alone and is incomplete. This table holds about 83,000 clones, 65% to 75% found once. The specimen was PBMCs. Every receptor here comes from a man aged 55-75 years in good health and CMV-seronegative.

The chain uses TRBV9 and TRBJ1-2; D may be TRBD1 (6 bases). Germline-derived CDR1 and CDR2 are SGDLS and YYNGEE. Trimming pared 0 bases from V and 6 bases from J, leaving 12 bases between. This CDR3 comprises 14 residues. Here the CDR3 DNA reads TGTGCCAGCAGCGTAGACTCCAGGGGAAATGGCTACACCTTC. As protein: CASSVDSRGNGYTF.

This chain uses TRBV19 with TRBJ1-2, with D maybe TRBD1 (6 bases). V was pared by 3 bases and J by 2 bases, with 10 bases between. This CDR3 region has 14 residues. CDR1 and CDR2 from the germline V gene are LNHDA and SQIVND (reference sequence). CDR3 loop: CASSINRENYGYTF. CDR3 nucleotides: TGTGCCAGTAGTATTAACAGGGAGAACTATGGCTACACCTTC.

The rearrangement joins TRBV11-2 to TRBJ2-7; 7 positions agree with TRBD1. The CDR3 is 14 amino acids. Germline loops: CDR1 SGHAT, CDR2 FQNNGV. V lost 5 bases to trimming and J lost 3 bases; unmatched junction nucleotides: 7. CDR3 protein: CASSPEAGGYEQYF. The CDR3 DNA is TGTGCCAGCAGCCCCGAGGCAGGGGGCTACGAGCAGTACTTC.

The genes are TRBV15 and TRBJ2-1; the match to TRBD2 covers 14 bases. V lost 0 bases to trimming and J lost 10 bases; unmatched junction nucleotides: 17. The CDR3 is 20 amino acids. Per germline, CDR1 LNHNV and CDR2 YYDKDF (reference sequence). Written as DNA, the CDR3 is TGTGCCACCAGCAGAGACAAGACTAGCGGGGGGGCAACCGGTCTTAGAGAGCAGTTCTTC. Its protein product is CATSRDKTSGGATGLREQFF.

The V gene is TRBV6-5, the J gene TRBJ2-7; 11 positions agree with TRBD1. With 4 bases clipped from V and 3 bases from J, the junction kept 5 bases outside the gene matches. Germline lookup yields CDR1 MNHEY and CDR2 SVGAGI. This CDR3 spans 15 amino acids. CDR3: CASSSSGTGGYEQYF. CDR3 DNA sequence: TGTGCCAGCAGTTCCTCCGGGACAGGGGGCTACGAGCAGTACTTC.

The V and J genes are TRBV18 and TRBJ1-3, with D unresolved. V lost 3 bases and J lost 0, with 15 bases in between. CDR1 is KGHSH and CDR2 is LQKENI in the germline V gene. This CDR3 spans 17 amino acids. The CDR3 loop is CASSPQVGKTSGNTIYF. CDR3 coding DNA: TGTGCCAGCTCACCTCAGGTTGGAAAGACCTCTGGAAACACCATATATTTT.

With regard to this clone: The junction differs from germline at one of its ends, possibly a read error. The genes are TRBV7-9 and TRBJ1-2; TRBD1 is a possible D gene (6 bases). The CDR3 contains 16 residues. CDR1 and CDR2 (germline): SEHNR, FQNEAQ (reference sequence). The CDR3 protein is CSSSLGGEAALGGYTF. The DNA of the CDR3 is TGTTCCAGCAGCTTAGGGGGAGAGGCGGCGCTTGGTGGCTACACCTTC.

This clone has just one count. A read error may account for a junction end that differs from germline. The CDR3 is CASGLPQIGDTIYF. The CDR3 nucleotides read TGTGCTAGTGGTTTGCCTCAGATTGGAGACACCATATATTTT. The chain combines TRBV12-5 with TRBJ1-3, with no clear D. CDR1 is LGHNT and CDR2 is FRNRAP in the germline V gene. CDR3 length equals 14 residues.

V is TRBV10-3 and J is TRBJ2-7; 15 positions agree with TRBD2. With V trimmed by 8 bases and J by 0 bases, 14 bases remained unmatched. This CDR3 is 19 amino acids long. The germline CDR1 and CDR2 sequences are ENHRY and SYGVKD. Here the CDR3 DNA reads TGTGCCATCGGGGGAGGGGGACTAGCGGGGGGACTAAACTCCTACGAGCAGTACTTC. Translating gives CAIGGGGLAGGLNSYEQYF.

The chain joins TRBV5-1 to TRBJ2-2; 7 nucleotides line up with TRBD1. V was clipped by 3 bases and J by 4 bases; unmatched bases: 6. Germline V lookup: CDR1 SGHRS, CDR2 YFSETQ. The CDR3 runs to 15 residues. The CDR3 sequence is CASSYITGVTGELFF. The CDR3 DNA is TGCGCCAGCAGCTATATTACAGGGGTCACCGGGGAGCTGTTTTTT. Looking up the rest from reference TRBV5-1 and TRBJ2-2 gives the full variable domain: KAGVTQTPRYLIKTRGQQVTLSCSPISGHRSVSWYQQTPGQGLQFLFEYFSETQRNKGNFPGRFSGRQFSNSRSEMNVSTLELGDSALYLCASSYITGVTGELFFGEGSRLTVL.

This sequence joins TRBV19 and TRBJ2-7, with 8 nucleotides matching TRBD1. The V segment lost 3 bases and the J segment 2 bases; nucleotides outside the gene matches: 6. The germline V gene has CDR1 LNHDA and CDR2 SQIVND (reference sequence). This CDR3 is built from 15 residues. The CDR3 loop reads CASSIGTGSPYEQYF. CDR3 DNA: TGTGCCAGTAGTATTGGGACAGGATCCCCCTACGAGCAGTACTTC.

In its sample, this clone was seen once. The gene calls are TRBV6-5 and TRBJ1-2, with D hard to call. With 2 bases removed from V and 7 bases from J, the gap between germline ends came to 11 bases. Germline loops: CDR1 MNHEY, CDR2 SVGAGI. The CDR3 is 13 amino acids. The CDR3: CASSYAPTGGYTF. DNA for the CDR3: TGTGCCAGCAGTTACGCCCCGACGGGTGGCTACACCTTC.

The chain joins TRBV29-1 to TRBJ1-2; possible D gene TRBD1, 6 bases. The V gene's germline CDR1 is SQVTM and CDR2 ANQGSEA. There are 13 residues in the CDR3. Trimming shortened V by 3 bases and J by 5 bases, and 13 bases separated the two germline ends. CDR3 amino acids: CSVEAGATYGYTF. The CDR3 region has the DNA TGCAGCGTTGAGGCAGGGGCTACTTATGGCTACACCTTC.

V and J are TRBV30 and TRBJ2-1; TRBD1 might be the D (6 bases). This CDR3 comprises 11 residues. In germline, CDR1 is GTSNPN, CDR2 SVGIG (reference sequence). Deletions cut 2 bases from V and 9 bases from J, with 8 bases between. The DNA of the CDR3 is TGTGCCTGGAGTCAGGACAGTGAGCAGTTCTTC. This gives the protein CAWSQDSEQFF.

This clone occurred once. The chain combines TRBV5-6 with TRBJ2-1, with TRBD1 matching over 8 bases. Germline CDR1 is SGHDT and CDR2 is YYEEEE. The CDR3 consists of 13 residues. J gave up 9 bases and V 4 bases, and 6 bases lay outside the gene matches. The CDR3 region is CASSDLDRVEQFF. The CDR3 DNA sequence: TGTGCCAGCAGCGACCTGGACAGGGTTGAGCAGTTCTTC. Drawing the rest from reference TRBV5-6 and TRBJ2-1, the complete variable domain is DAGVTQSPTHLIKTRGQQVTLRCSPKSGHDTVSWYQQALGQGPQFIFQYYEEEERQRGNFPDRFSGHQFPNYSSELNVNALLLGDSALYLCASSDLDRVEQFFGPGTRLTVL.